The 11 T cell receptor beta chains given below trace back to one sample, sequenced in a study of CD8+ T cells in alopecia areata. Extraction and reverse transcription of RNA yielded cDNA as the sequencing template. The assay was immunoSEQ multiplex PCR, and TCRdb's table has in-frame clones only and misses some. This sample carries over 120,000 clones, about 60% of them seen once, and the ten largest clones take roughly 6.5%. The sequences come from CD4+ T cells sorted from blood, collected at week 0. These receptors all stem from a human donor with alopecia areata.

This clone was seen a few times. The chain employs TRBV7-2 and TRBJ1-5, with a weak D call TRBD1 (5 bases). Trimming stripped 3 bases from V and 8 bases from J, with 11 bases between. The CDR3 sequence is 13 residues long. Germline V gives CDR1 SGHTA, CDR2 FQGNSA. CDR3 residues: CASSFNQGEPQHF. The CDR3 bases are TGTGCCAGCAGCTTTAATCAGGGTGAGCCCCAGCATTTT.

The chain recombines TRBV29-1 with TRBJ1-2, with D possibly being TRBD1 (5 bases). The CDR3 length is 13 residues. Germline CDR1 reads SQVTM; CDR2 reads ANQGSEA. V was clipped by 5 bases and J by 2 bases, with 12 bases between them. Written as DNA, the CDR3 is TGCAGCGTTCCGGGACGGGGAAACTATGGCTACACCTTC. Translating it yields CSVPGRGNYGYTF.

The J gene is TRBJ2-3, the V gene TRBV30; 10 bases align to TRBD1. V shed 8 bases, J shed 1 base, and the junction held 3 bases outside the gene matches. The CDR3 extends over 13 amino acids. Germline values: CDR1 GTSNPN, CDR2 SVGIG (reference sequence). Here the CDR3 DNA reads TGTGCCCGGGGGACAGGGGGCACAGATACGCAGTATTTT. Amino acid sequence: CARGTGGTDTQYF.

The J gene is TRBJ1-2, the V gene TRBV4-1; no definite D call. The CDR3 consists of 14 residues. Trimming left V 1 base short and J 7 bases short, with 13 bases between. In germline, CDR1 is MGHRA, CDR2 YSYEKL. CDR3 sequence reads: CASSQVSRSGGYTF. The CDR3 DNA sequence: TGCGCCAGCAGCCAAGTCTCCAGGTCAGGTGGCTACACCTTC.

The V call is TRBV2, the J call TRBJ2-6, with D possibly TRBD1 on 5 matching bases. Germline values: CDR1 SNHLY, CDR2 FYNNEI. Trimming shortened V by 7 bases and J by 0 bases, and 10 bases separated the two germline ends. This CDR3 has 15 amino acids. The CDR3 loop is CASKTGVSGANVLTF. CDR3 DNA sequence: TGTGCCAGCAAAACAGGAGTCTCTGGGGCCAACGTCCTGACTTTC.

Comment on this clone: Other DNA sequences in the same sample also yield this CDR3. DNA of the CDR3: TGTGCCAGCAGCCTGCGGGGCGAAGAGACCCAGTACTTC. Amino acids: CASSLRGEETQYF. The V gene is TRBV7-9, the J gene TRBJ2-5; D is possibly TRBD2 (6 bases). Germline CDR1 reads SEHNR; CDR2 reads FQNEAQ (reference sequence). This CDR3 spans 13 amino acids. The V end lost 5 bases, the J end lost 3 bases, and 10 bases lay between the germline ends.

This clone has a single count. DNA for the CDR3: TGTGCCAGCTCACGGGTCCCCGGGACAGGGGGCTACGAGCAGTACTTC. Its protein is CASSRVPGTGGYEQYF. The rearrangement uses TRBV18 and TRBJ2-7; the match to TRBD1 covers 11 bases. The CDR3 extends over 16 amino acids. Germline CDR1 reads KGHSH; CDR2 reads LQKENI. V was clipped by 4 bases and J by 3 bases; unmatched bases: 8.

The CDR3 bases are TGTGCCAGCAGCAGCTCGGTGGGGGCGTATGGCTACACCTTC. Residues: CASSSSVGAYGYTF. The chain carries TRBV6-6 and TRBJ1-2, with D possibly TRBD1 on 6 matching bases. This CDR3 spans 14 amino acids. CDR1 is MNHNY, CDR2 SVGAGI, per germline (reference sequence). Trimming took off 6 bases at V and 5 bases at J, with 16 bases between the two ends.

The chain carries TRBV7-9 and TRBJ1-1, with D unresolved. CDR3 length: 13 amino acids. CDR1 is SEHNR, CDR2 FQNEAQ, per germline (reference sequence). V lost 6 bases to trimming and J lost 0 bases, with 8 bases between them. CDR3 region: CASRDAVNTEAFF. In nucleotides, the CDR3 is TGTGCCAGCAGGGACGCAGTGAACACTGAAGCTTTCTTT.

The rearrangement joins TRBV14 to TRBJ1-2, with D hard to call. The V gene's germline CDR1 is SGHDN and CDR2 FVKESK. V dropped 4 bases and J dropped 8 bases, with 14 bases sitting between them. CDR3 size: 13 residues. The CDR3 nucleotides read TGTGCCAGCAGCCCATACCTCGGAGGGGGCTACACCTTC. Translating it yields CASSPYLGGGYTF.

This clone was counted a few times. The gene calls are TRBV7-9 and TRBJ1-4; D is unclear. Trimming pared 2 bases from V and 4 bases from J, leaving 8 bases between. CDR1 and CDR2 (germline): SEHNR, FQNEAQ (reference sequence). CDR3 length: 14 amino acids. The CDR3 coding sequence is TGTGCCAGCAGCTTAAGGCAGCATAATGAAAAACTGTTTTTT. Translating gives CASSLRQHNEKLFF.